The 8 T cell receptor beta chains below were found in one sample sequenced in a study of T-cell memory formation after mild COVID-19. TCRdb reprocessed the 5' RACE reads via MiXCR and lists one record per CDR3 protein. Of some 600,000 distinct CDR3 sequences listed, about 18% are singletons. What was sequenced was PBMCs or a T cell subset sorted from them (not recorded which). These receptors were taken from an adult woman who had mild COVID-19 (a few samples of this study predate the infection). Cell type and time point are not known.

The rearrangement uses TRBV3-1 and TRBJ1-2, with D hard to call. Germline V gene lookup returns CDR1 LGHDT and CDR2 YNNKEL (reference sequence). This CDR3 comprises 15 residues. Trimming took off 4 bases at V and 3 bases at J, with 15 bases between the two ends. The CDR3: CASSRRGGGDYGYTF. The CDR3 nucleotides read TGTGCCAGCAGCCGAAGAGGAGGCGGGGACTATGGCTACACCTTC.

This clonotype was counted between two and nine times. The gene calls are TRBV29-1 and TRBJ2-7; 8 nucleotides agree with TRBD1. The ends lost 6 bases at V and 5 bases at J; junction bases unmatched: 3. Germline CDR1 reads SQVTM; CDR2 reads ANQGSEA. The CDR3 is 11 residues long. The CDR3 sequence: CSVGQGNEQYF. For the CDR3, the DNA is TGCAGCGTAGGACAGGGTAACGAGCAGTACTTC.

The V call is TRBV20-1, the J call TRBJ2-1; D is unresolved. The CDR3 has 10 amino acids. Germline values: CDR1 DFQATT, CDR2 SNEGSKA (reference sequence). The ends were cut back, 2 bases at V and 8 bases at J, with 4 bases in the middle. The CDR3: CSARIDEQFF. Written as DNA, the CDR3 is TGCAGTGCTAGAATCGATGAGCAGTTCTTC.

With regard to this clonotype: It may be a read error: a sequence one base away is much more abundant. The chain links TRBV7-9 to TRBJ2-7; perhaps TRBD1 as D (6 bases). Germline values: CDR1 SEHNR, CDR2 FQNEAQ (reference sequence). The V and J ends lost 5 bases and 2 bases respectively, with 10 bases between them. The CDR3 contains 13 residues. For the CDR3, the DNA is TGTGCCAGCAGCGCCCGGGACACCTACGAGCAGTACTTC. Translation gives CASSARDTYEQYF.

This clonotype was seen a few times. The chain links TRBV7-9 to TRBJ2-3; 8 nucleotides line up with TRBD1. The length of the CDR3 is 16 residues. Germline V lookup: CDR1 SEHNR, CDR2 FQNEAQ (reference sequence). V shed 1 base and J 4 bases; nucleotides not matched to a gene: 7. DNA of the CDR3: TGTGCCAGCAGCTTAGTGGGACAGGAGCTTGCAGATACGCAGTATTTT. Translating gives CASSLVGQELADTQYF.

There are a few counts of this clonotype. The chain joins TRBV20-1 to TRBJ2-6, with no clear D. Germline CDR1 is DFQATT and CDR2 is SNEGSKA (reference sequence). CDR3 length: 14 residues. With 4 bases removed from V and 0 bases from J, the gap between germline ends came to 7 bases. The CDR3 loop is CSAKAYSGANVLTF. The CDR3 DNA reads as TGCAGTGCTAAGGCATACTCTGGGGCCAACGTCCTGACTTTC.

The chain uses TRBV12-3 or TRBV12-4 and TRBJ2-5; D tentatively fits TRBD1 or TRBD2 (5 bases each). The CDR3 contains 14 residues. V lost 7 bases, J lost 7 bases, and 19 bases lay in between. CDR3 residues: CASKAGTLIGTQYF. In DNA, the CDR3 is TGTGCCAGCAAGGCCGGGACCTTAATAGGGACCCAGTACTTC.

The rearrangement joins TRBV6-2 or TRBV6-3 to TRBJ2-7; no definite D call. Per the germline V gene, CDR1 is MNHEY and CDR2 is SVGEGT. V dropped 5 bases and J dropped 6 bases, with 14 bases sitting between them. The CDR3 runs 13 residues. The CDR3 here is CASSPLRYGEQYF. DNA for the CDR3: TGTGCCAGCAGTCCCCTGAGGTATGGCGAGCAGTACTTC.